The source of this T cell receptor (beta chain) is a study of regulatory T cells in long-lasting Graves disease. This clonotype came up many times. Its specificity is unknown. Time point here: persistent/refractory GD, antithyroid drugs over 5 years with positive TRAb. PBMC-extracted RNA yielded the TCR library. Graves' disease diagnoses followed American Thyroid Association guidelines. General study results and limits: Favored usage of TRBV28, TRBJ1-2 and TRBJ2-5 was recorded in persistent disease. More public clonotypes were shared by persistent patients (2,741) than by new patients (approximately 990).

Construction of the TCR beta libraries employed iRepertoire HTBI primers in conjunction with Arm-PCR of CDR3 regions. TCRdb reanalysed the multiplex PCR reads using MiXCR and keeps one entry per CDR3 protein. The sample yields approximately 400,000 distinct CDR3 sequences, about 23% seen once. Germline V CDR1 and CDR2: DFQATT, SNEGSKA (reference sequence). Trimming took 5 bases from V and 3 from J, leaving 8 bases between them. CDR3 size: 11 residues. The sequencing here drew on peripheral blood mononuclear cells (PBMCs), taken when the disease was refractory, from a patient treated with antithyroid drugs. The source is a woman in her forties with Graves disease. The chain employs TRBV20-1 and TRBJ2-7; D unclear. In nucleotides, the CDR3 is TGCAGTGCTGAACCAAACTACGAGCAGTACTTC. Translating it yields CSAEPNYEQYF.